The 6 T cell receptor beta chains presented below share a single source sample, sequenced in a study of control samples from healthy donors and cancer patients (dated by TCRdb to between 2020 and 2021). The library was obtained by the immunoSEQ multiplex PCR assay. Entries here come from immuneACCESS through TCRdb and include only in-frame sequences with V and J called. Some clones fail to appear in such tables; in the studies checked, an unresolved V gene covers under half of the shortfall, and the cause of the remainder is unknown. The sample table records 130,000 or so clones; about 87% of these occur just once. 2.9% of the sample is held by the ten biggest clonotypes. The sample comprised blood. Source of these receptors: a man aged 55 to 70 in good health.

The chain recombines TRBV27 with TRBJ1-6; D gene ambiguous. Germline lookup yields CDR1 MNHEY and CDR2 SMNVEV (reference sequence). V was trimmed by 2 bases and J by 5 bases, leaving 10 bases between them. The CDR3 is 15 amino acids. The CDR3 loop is CASSLSSRNNSPLHF. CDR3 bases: TGTGCCAGCAGTTTAAGTTCTAGGAATAATTCACCCCTCCACTTT.

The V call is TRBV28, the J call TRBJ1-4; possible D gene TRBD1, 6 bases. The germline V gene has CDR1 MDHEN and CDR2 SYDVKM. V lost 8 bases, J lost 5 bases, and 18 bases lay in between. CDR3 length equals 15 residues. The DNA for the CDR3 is TGTGCCAGCCTAAGGGGGGGCTTAACGAATGAAAAACTGTTTTTT. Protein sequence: CASLRGGLTNEKLFF. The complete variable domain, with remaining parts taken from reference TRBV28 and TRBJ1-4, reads DVKVTQSSRYLVKRTGEKVFLECVQDMDHENMFWYRQDPGLGLRLIYFSYDVKMKEKGDIPEGYSVSREKKERFSLILESASTNQTSMYLCASLRGGLTNEKLFFGSGTQLSVL.

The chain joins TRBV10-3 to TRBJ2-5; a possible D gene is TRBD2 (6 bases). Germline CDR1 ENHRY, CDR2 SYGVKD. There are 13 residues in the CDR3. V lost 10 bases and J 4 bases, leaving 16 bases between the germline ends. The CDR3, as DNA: TGTGCCACCTTGTGGGGGGACGGAGAGACCCAGTACTTC. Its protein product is CATLWGDGETQYF.

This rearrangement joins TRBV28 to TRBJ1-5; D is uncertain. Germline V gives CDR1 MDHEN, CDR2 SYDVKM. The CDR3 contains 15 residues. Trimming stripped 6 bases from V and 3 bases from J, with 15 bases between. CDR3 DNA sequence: TGTGCCAGCAGCCCTCTAGAAGGGTTCAATCAGCCCCAGCATTTT. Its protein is CASSPLEGFNQPQHF.

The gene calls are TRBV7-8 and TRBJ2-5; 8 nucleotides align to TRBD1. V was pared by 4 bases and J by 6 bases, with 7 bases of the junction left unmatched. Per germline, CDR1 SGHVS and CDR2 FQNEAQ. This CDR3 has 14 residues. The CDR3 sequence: CASSSRQGSQTQYF. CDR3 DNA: TGTGCCAGCAGCTCTAGACAGGGGTCGCAGACCCAGTACTTC.

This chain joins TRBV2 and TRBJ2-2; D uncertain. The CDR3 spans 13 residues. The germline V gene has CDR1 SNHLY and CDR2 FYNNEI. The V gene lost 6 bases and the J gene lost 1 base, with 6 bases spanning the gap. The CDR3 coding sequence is TGTGCCAGCAGGTGGATGAACACCGGGGAGCTGTTTTTT. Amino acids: CASRWMNTGELFF.